The 32 T cell receptor beta chains given below trace back to one sample, sequenced in a study of Ad26.COV2.S vaccination and SARS-CoV-2 variants. Treatment defined: roughly 19 received Ad26.COV2.S at low or high dose, single or two shots; 5 received placebo; per-sample allocation not given. Repertoires come from day 63 after the first vaccine or placebo injection. The repertoire was sequenced with immunoSEQ multiplex PCR; TCRdb's copy has only in-frame clones and lacks some. The sample holds roughly 700,000 clones, roughly 90% seen once. The sample in question was peripheral blood, obtained in a trial of Ad26.COV2.S vaccine versus placebo. These receptors were taken from a person aged 18 to 59 who received the Ad26.COV2.S COVID-19 vaccine or a placebo.

The chain combines TRBV6-4 with TRBJ2-3, with TRBD2 identical over 12 bases. Unmatched junction bases numbered 2, after V lost 5 bases and J lost 5 bases. The germline V gene encodes CDR1 MRHNA and CDR2 SNTAGT. CDR3 length: 14 amino acids. The CDR3, as DNA: TGTGCCAGCAGTCAACTAGCGGGGGGAGATACGCAGTATTTT. Protein: CASSQLAGGDTQYF.

This chain connects TRBV12-3 or TRBV12-4 to TRBJ1-5, with D unclear. The V end lost 6 bases, the J end lost 1 base, and 7 bases lay between the germline ends. This CDR3 contains 13 residues. The CDR3: CASSSESNQPQHF. The CDR3, as DNA: TGTGCCAGCAGCAGCGAGAGCAATCAGCCCCAGCATTTT.

This chain links TRBV5-4 with TRBJ1-1; no firm D call. CDR3 length: 14 amino acids. The V gene lost 0 bases and the J gene lost 4 bases, with 10 bases spanning the gap. The germline V gene has CDR1 SGHNT and CDR2 YYREEE (reference sequence). In DNA, the CDR3 is TGTGCCAGCAGCTTGGAGGTGGGCGTCACTGAAGCTTTCTTT. Translated: CASSLEVGVTEAFF.

This clone was counted only a few times. V and J are TRBV3-1 (or the pseudogene TRBV3-2) and TRBJ2-7; D ambiguous. Per the germline V gene, CDR1 is LGHDT and CDR2 is YNNKEL (reference sequence). V was pared by 3 bases and J by 3 bases, with 12 bases between. The CDR3 contains 14 residues. The CDR3 region has the DNA TGTGCCAGCAGCCAGGCCCCGCCTGGCTACGAGCAGTACTTC. Amino acids: CASSQAPPGYEQYF.

This clone was detected once. The V call is TRBV9, the J call TRBJ2-7; D perhaps matches TRBD2 (6 bases). This CDR3 contains 14 residues. The ends were cut back, 2 bases at V and 6 bases at J, with 15 bases in the middle. Germline V CDR1 and CDR2: SGDLS, YYNGEE. Here the CDR3 reads CASSVLSAGSEQYF. In nucleotides, the CDR3 is TGTGCCAGCAGCGTCCTCTCGGCGGGGAGCGAGCAGTACTTC.

This clone was recorded only once. This chain connects TRBV12-3 or TRBV12-4 to TRBJ2-7; D unresolved. The CDR3 consists of 13 residues. Trimming shortened V by 1 base and J by 2 bases, and 6 bases separated the two germline ends. The CDR3 region is CASSLEGAYEQYF. In nucleotides, the CDR3 is TGTGCCAGCAGTTTAGAGGGTGCCTACGAGCAGTACTTC.

The V and J genes are TRBV5-1 and TRBJ1-1; the D gene is possibly TRBD1 (5 bases). The germline V gene has CDR1 SGHRS and CDR2 YFSETQ. V lost 3 bases and J 0 bases, leaving 12 bases between the germline ends. The CDR3 has 15 residues. The chain's CDR3 is CASSSGDRLNTEAFF. CDR3 coding DNA: TGCGCCAGCAGCTCCGGTGACAGATTGAACACTGAAGCTTTCTTT.

The rearrangement uses TRBV6-5 and TRBJ2-7, with 8 bases matching TRBD2. This CDR3 has 14 residues. Germline CDR1 and CDR2: MNHEY and SVGAGI. V shed 6 bases and J 2 bases; nucleotides not matched to a gene: 6. CDR3 DNA sequence: TGTGCCAGCAGGGCGGGGGGAGTACCCTACGAGCAGTACTTC. It is translated as CASRAGGVPYEQYF.

J is TRBJ2-1 and V is TRBV5-1, with TRBD2 matching 7 bases. Germline values: CDR1 SGHRS, CDR2 YFSETQ. With 2 bases clipped from V and 5 bases from J, the junction kept 10 bases outside the gene matches. This CDR3 is 16 amino acids long. CDR3 bases: TGCGCCAGCAGCTTAACTTCGAGCGGGACTGACAATGAGCAGTTCTTC. Translating gives CASSLTSSGTDNEQFF.

Turning to this clone: Other DNA sequences in this specimen translate into the identical CDR3. The chain recombines TRBV5-1 with TRBJ2-6; D possibly corresponds to TRBD1 (6 bases). The V end was cut by 1 base, the J end by 2 bases, with 7 bases between. The CDR3 sequence is 15 residues long. Germline CDR1 is SGHRS and CDR2 is YFSETQ. The CDR3 here is CASSLSGAGANVLTF. The DNA of the CDR3 is TGCGCCAGCAGCTTGTCAGGGGCTGGGGCCAACGTCCTGACTTTC. Together with reference TRBV5-1 and TRBJ2-6, the CDR3 gives the full variable domain: KAGVTQTPRYLIKTRGQQVTLSCSPISGHRSVSWYQQTPGQGLQFLFEYFSETQRNKGNFPGRFSGRQFSNSRSEMNVSTLELGDSALYLCASSLSGAGANVLTFGAGSRLTVL.

The V call is TRBV15, the J call TRBJ2-3; TRBD2 agrees at 13 bases. Germline assignment: CDR1 LNHNV and CDR2 YYDKDF (reference sequence). V trimming: 3 bases; J trimming: 0 bases; junction bases outside the gene matches: 0. The CDR3 sequence is 16 residues long. DNA of the CDR3: TGTGCCACCAGCAGGGGACTAGCGGGGAGCACAGATACGCAGTATTTT. This gives the protein CATSRGLAGSTDTQYF. Full variable domain (rest looked up from reference TRBV15 and TRBJ2-3): DAMVIQNPRYQVTQFGKPVTLSCSQTLNHNVMYWYQQKSSQAPKLLFHYYDKDFNNEADTPDNFQSRRPNTSFCFLDIRSPGLGDTAMYLCATSRGLAGSTDTQYFGPGTRLTVL.

This clone was detected once. The sample contains more than one DNA sequence encoding this CDR3. The chain has TRBV18 and TRBJ2-4; D call uncertain. The germline V gene has CDR1 KGHSH and CDR2 LQKENI. The CDR3 has 14 amino acids. Trimming stripped 3 bases from V and 8 bases from J, with 14 bases between. In DNA, the CDR3 is TGTGCCAGCTCACCTTCGACCCCTGCCCACATTCAGTACTTC. This sequence encodes CASSPSTPAHIQYF.

This clone was recorded once. The rearrangement joins TRBV5-1 to TRBJ2-1; D assignment may be TRBD1 or TRBD2 (6 bases each). CDR3 size: 15 residues. Germline CDR1 is SGHRS and CDR2 is YFSETQ. Trimming took off 4 bases at V and 3 bases at J, with 14 bases between the two ends. This CDR3 reads CASSPEGGVYNEQFF. Here the CDR3 DNA reads TGCGCCAGCAGCCCCGAGGGGGGCGTCTACAATGAGCAGTTCTTC.

This chain uses TRBV30 with TRBJ2-2, with TRBD2 matching over 11 bases. Germline CDR1 GTSNPN, CDR2 SVGIG (reference sequence). V lost 2 bases to trimming and J lost 1 base; unmatched junction nucleotides: 0. This CDR3 has 15 amino acids. CDR3 in DNA: TGTGCCTGGAGTCTAGCGGGGGGGAACACCGGGGAGCTGTTTTTT. Its protein product is CAWSLAGGNTGELFF.

The CDR3 loop reads CASSYSSAGQEGAFF. CDR3 nucleotides: TGTGCCAGCAGTTACTCGAGCGCCGGCCAGGAAGGGGCTTTCTTT. The chain has TRBV6-5 and TRBJ1-1; D remains unclear. CDR1 MNHEY and CDR2 SVGAGI come from the germline V gene. The CDR3 runs 15 residues. V shed 0 bases and J shed 11 bases, with 19 bases lying between them.

The chain has TRBV24-1 and TRBJ2-1; 8 bases fit TRBD2. There are 16 residues in the CDR3. The germline V gene has CDR1 KGHDR and CDR2 SFDVKD. Trimming removed 4 bases from V and 3 bases from J; junction bases left unmatched: 7. CDR3 bases: TGTGCCACCAGTGACCCCGGGACTAGGGACTACAATGAGCAGTTCTTC. Amino acid sequence: CATSDPGTRDYNEQFF.

The chain links TRBV2 to TRBJ1-3, with no clear D. Between the trimmed V and J ends, which lost 0 bases and 3 bases, there was a span of 3 bases. Germline CDR1 SNHLY, CDR2 FYNNEI. The CDR3 extends over 13 amino acids. The chain's CDR3 is CASSEALGNTIYF. The CDR3 region has the DNA TGTGCCAGCAGTGAAGCACTTGGAAACACCATATATTTT.

The chain combines TRBV6-5 with TRBJ1-5; D unresolved. V was cut by 6 bases and J by 7 bases, with 16 bases left in between. The CDR3 contains 14 residues. CDR1 MNHEY and CDR2 SVGAGI come from the germline V gene. CDR3 amino acids: CASSLNWAMQPQHF. The CDR3 DNA reads as TGTGCCAGCAGCCTGAATTGGGCTATGCAGCCCCAGCATTTT.

Of note for this clone: This specimen includes other DNA sequences encoding the same CDR3. The CDR3 bases are TGTGCCTGGAGCCGGACTAGCGGACCCACCGGGGAGCTGTTTTTT. Translation: CAWSRTSGPTGELFF. The chain has TRBV30 and TRBJ2-2; TRBD2 aligns across 10 bases. V lost 3 bases, J lost 4 bases, and 5 bases stayed unmatched. Per germline, CDR1 GTSNPN and CDR2 SVGIG (reference sequence). The CDR3 runs 15 residues.

This chain links TRBV27 with TRBJ2-2; the D is unclear. The CDR3 loop spans 11 amino acids. Trimming left V 7 bases short and J 6 bases short, with 6 bases between. Germline CDR1 and CDR2: MNHEY and SMNVEV (reference sequence). DNA of the CDR3: TGTGCCAGCACCCGTCCCGGGGAGCTGTTTTTT. Translating it yields CASTRPGELFF.

This chain uses TRBV6-6 with TRBJ1-1; possible D gene TRBD1, 5 bases. Trimming shortened V by 6 bases and J by 8 bases, and 10 bases separated the two germline ends. CDR1 is MNHNY, CDR2 SVGAGI, per germline (reference sequence). This CDR3 has 11 residues. Written as DNA, the CDR3 is TGTGCCAGCAGACGGGGGTTAGAAGCTTTCTTT. Translating gives CASRRGLEAFF.

The rearrangement uses TRBV10-2 and TRBJ2-6; 11 bases agree with TRBD2. The V segment lost 2 bases and the J segment 1 base; nucleotides outside the gene matches: 13. This CDR3 is 21 amino acids long. Germline loops: CDR1 WSHSY, CDR2 SAAADI. CDR3 loop: CASSEILAGVQGASGANVLTF. The CDR3 DNA follows: TGCGCCAGCAGTGAGATACTAGCGGGAGTCCAGGGAGCTTCTGGGGCCAACGTCCTGACTTTC.

This clone was recorded a few times. V is TRBV12-3 or TRBV12-4 and J is TRBJ1-5, with D uncertain. The CDR3 has 12 amino acids. The germline V and J ends were trimmed by 5 bases and 7 bases, with 9 bases remaining between them. Written as DNA, the CDR3 is TGTGCCAGCAGTCAAGGGTACCAGCCCCAGCATTTT. It codes for CASSQGYQPQHF.

V gene TRBV11-2 combines with J gene TRBJ1-4, with a possible D match to TRBD1 (5 bases). In germline, CDR1 is SGHAT, CDR2 FQNNGV. This CDR3 has 14 amino acids. The V end was cut by 8 bases, the J end by 4 bases, with 14 bases between. The DNA of the CDR3 is TGTGCCAGCTCCCAGTCAGGGCGTAATGAAAAACTGTTTTTT. It is translated as CASSQSGRNEKLFF.

V is TRBV9 and J is TRBJ2-7; possibly TRBD1 for D (6 bases). The CDR3 totals 14 residues. Trimming cost V 4 bases and J 2 bases, with 13 bases left between them. Germline loops: CDR1 SGDLS, CDR2 YYNGEE. CDR3 sequence (DNA): TGTGCCAGCAGCCCGGCCGGGACACCCTACGAGCAGTACTTC. It translates to CASSPAGTPYEQYF.

This chain connects TRBV18 to TRBJ1-2; no clear D gene. Germline assignment: CDR1 KGHSH and CDR2 LQKENI. V was clipped by 0 bases and J by 5 bases, with 10 bases between them. This CDR3 spans 14 amino acids. CDR3 amino acids: CASSPPSGWYGYTF. The CDR3 DNA is TGTGCCAGCTCACCACCCTCGGGCTGGTATGGCTACACCTTC.

The gene calls are TRBV7-9 and TRBJ2-1; D could derive from TRBD1 or TRBD2 (5 bases each). The V gene's germline CDR1 is SEHNR and CDR2 FQNEAQ (reference sequence). This CDR3 comprises 18 residues. The V gene lost 1 base and the J gene lost 5 bases, with 21 bases spanning the gap. DNA for the CDR3: TGTGCCAGCAGCTTAGAGTGGGATAGGGGACGGTCTAACAATGAGCAGTTCTTC. It encodes CASSLEWDRGRSNNEQFF. The full variable domain, rest sourced from reference TRBV7-9 and TRBJ2-1, is DTGVSQNPRHKITKRGQNVTFRCDPISEHNRLYWYRQTLGQGPEFLTYFQNEAQLEKSRLLSDRFSAERPKGSFSTLEIQRTEQGDSAMYLCASSLEWDRGRSNNEQFFGPGTRLTVL.

DNA for the CDR3: TGCGCCAGCAGTGCACTAGCGGGAAGGTACGAGCAGTACTTC. Translated: CASSALAGRYEQYF. The chain employs TRBV10-1 and TRBJ2-7; TRBD2 matches 10 bases. From germline, CDR1 is WNHNN and CDR2 SYGVQD (reference sequence). This CDR3 has 14 residues. Germline trimming cut 4 bases from V and 4 bases from J; bases unmatched to any gene: 4.

This clone was found a few times. The V call is TRBV5-5, the J call TRBJ2-7, with 10 positions matching TRBD1. V lost 5 bases, J lost 2 bases, and 4 bases stayed unmatched. The CDR3 has 14 amino acids. From germline, CDR1 is SGHKS and CDR2 YYEKEE (reference sequence). The CDR3 region has the DNA TGTGCCAGCAGGACCGGGACAGGGGCCTACGAGCAGTACTTC. Translation gives CASRTGTGAYEQYF.

The gene calls are TRBV7-2 and TRBJ2-7; 8 nucleotides match TRBD2. The J segment lost 4 bases and the V segment lost 4 bases, leaving 9 bases of the junction unmatched. Per the germline V gene, CDR1 is SGHTA and CDR2 is FQGNSA. The CDR3 has 15 amino acids. DNA for the CDR3: TGTGCCAGCAGCTCCGCTGGCGGGGGGAAATACGAGCAGTACTTC. It translates to CASSSAGGGKYEQYF. Variable domain in full (rest from reference TRBV7-2 and TRBJ2-7): GAGVSQSPSNKVTEKGKDVELRCDPISGHTALYWYRQSLGQGLEFLIYFQGNSAPDKSGLPSDRFSAERTGGSVSTLTIQRTQQEDSAVYLCASSSAGGGKYEQYFGPGTRLTVT.

The gene calls are TRBV7-2 and TRBJ2-4; TRBD1 is a possible D gene (6 bases). The CDR3 runs to 18 residues. V was pared by 1 base and J by 0 bases, with 16 bases between. Per germline, CDR1 SGHTA and CDR2 FQGNSA. CDR3 loop: CASSLEGSGALAKNIQYF. The CDR3 DNA sequence: TGTGCCAGCAGCTTAGAGGGATCAGGGGCCCTAGCCAAAAACATTCAGTACTTC.

This chain connects TRBV5-1 to TRBJ2-7; 7 bases agree with TRBD2. With 0 bases clipped from V and 2 bases from J, the junction kept 11 bases outside the gene matches. The CDR3 extends over 17 amino acids. Germline values: CDR1 SGHRS, CDR2 YFSETQ. The CDR3 DNA sequence: TGCGCCAGCAGCTTGGAAGTTTTCGGGACTACACCCTACGAGCAGTACTTC. Amino acid sequence: CASSLEVFGTTPYEQYF.